This TCR beta chain came from a study of T cell changes during pregnancy in multiple sclerosis. The CDR3 has 15 amino acids. Looked up from germline, CDR1 is KGHSH and CDR2 is LQKENI. V lost 6 bases and J lost 8, with 20 bases in between. Assay used: immunoSEQ multiplex PCR; TCRdb lists only in-frame clones, some missing. The table records 73,000 or so clones, more than 80% of them present only once. This receptor was obtained from a female donor with multiple sclerosis, enrolled in a pregnancy study. The J gene is TRBJ2-4, the V gene TRBV18; perhaps TRBD1 as D (5 bases). The sample in question was peripheral blood, obtained in the second trimester of pregnancy. The CDR3 DNA sequence: TGTGCCAGCTCCCAGGGATGGCCCCAGGACGACATTCAGTACTTC. As protein: CASSQGWPQDDIQYF.